The 3 T cell receptor beta chains given below trace back to one sample, sequenced in a study of blood T cell repertoires in COVID-19. Profiling relied on immunoSEQ multiplex PCR, and the TCRdb table lists in-frame clones only, not all of them. The data hold over 10,000 clones, with 75% to 90% observed a single time. The specimen was peripheral blood. All receptors come from an older man with acute or convalescent COVID-19.

This chain uses TRBV9 with TRBJ2-1; possible D gene TRBD1, 5 bases. This CDR3 contains 14 residues. CDR1 and CDR2 (germline): SGDLS, YYNGEE. The ends were cut back, 0 bases at V and 4 bases at J, with 8 bases in the middle. CDR3: CASSVEGFYNEQFF. The CDR3 DNA follows: TGTGCCAGCAGCGTAGAGGGGTTTTACAATGAGCAGTTCTTC.

The genes are TRBV7-3 and TRBJ2-3, with D possibly matching TRBD2 (6 bases). V dropped 0 bases and J dropped 11 bases, with 12 bases sitting between them. This CDR3 region has 13 residues. CDR1 is SGHTA, CDR2 FQGTGA, per germline. CDR3 nucleotide sequence: TGTGCCAGCAGCTTAACAGGGGCCGGGGGGCAGTATTTT. It encodes CASSLTGAGGQYF. The whole variable domain, filled in from reference TRBV7-3 and TRBJ2-3, reads GAGVSQTPSNKVTEKGKYVELRCDPISGHTALYWYRQSLGQGPEFLIYFQGTGAADDSGLPNDRFFAVRPEGSVSTLKIQRTERGDSAVYLCASSLTGAGGQYFGPGTRLTVL.

The chain combines TRBV30 with TRBJ2-1, with TRBD2 matching 15 bases. CDR3 length equals 15 residues. Per germline, CDR1 GTSNPN and CDR2 SVGIG (reference sequence). The V and J ends lost 1 base and 7 bases, in that order; junction bases with no gene match: 2. The CDR3, as DNA: TGTGCCTGGAGTGAAGGACTAGCGGGAGGGAATGAGCAGTTCTTC. Encoded protein: CAWSEGLAGGNEQFF.